The clone carrying this T cell receptor (beta chain) was observed a few times. The antigen is undetermined. Germline CDR1 is LGHDT and CDR2 is YNNKEL (reference sequence). The CDR3 sequence is 14 residues long. V lost 2 bases to trimming and J lost 3 bases, with 11 bases between them. These data are taken from a study of regulatory T cells in long-lasting Graves disease. The overall study: Graves' patients with a new diagnosis had received antithyroid drugs under 3 months.

Arm-PCR of CDR3 regions and iRepertoire HTBI primers were the basis on which TCR beta libraries were built. TCRdb analysed the multiplex PCR reads with MiXCR anew, one entry per CDR3 protein. Of hundreds of thousands of distinct CDR3 sequences in the sample, about 16% were seen once. Overall study results and limits: The study found persistent patients shared more public clonotypes (2,741) than new patients (approximately 970). Results may be inaccurate due to the small sample size.

Noted time point: newly diagnosed GD, antithyroid drugs for less than 3 months. Preparation of the TCR library used RNA extracted from PBMCs. The same data also went into a second study, on T cells in Graves' hyperthyroidism and ophthalmopathy. As reported in that work: Each diagnosis drew on symptoms, thyroxine, TRAb, thyroid ultrasound and orbital computed tomography findings.

The receptor's source is a woman younger than 45 with Graves disease. The chain carries TRBV3-1 and TRBJ2-7; TRBD1 is a possible D gene (6 bases). Source: peripheral blood mononuclear cells (PBMCs), taken at new diagnosis, from a patient treated with antithyroid drugs. CDR3 sequence: CASSQTGLFYEQYF. The CDR3 DNA is TGTGCCAGCAGCCAAACAGGGTTATTCTACGAGCAGTACTTC.